Below are 9 T cell receptor beta chains sequenced from a single sample in a study of blood T cell repertoires in COVID-19. TCRdb's copy holds only in-frame clones and misses some; the assay was immunoSEQ multiplex PCR. In the table there are 400,000 or so clones, 88% of which are singletons. Specimen: PBMCs or T cells enriched from blood (not recorded which). These receptors were collected from a woman aged 40 to 50 with acute COVID-19.

The chain recombines TRBV2 with TRBJ2-7, with D possibly TRBD1 on 5 matching bases. The CDR3 contains 12 residues. CDR1 is SNHLY, CDR2 FYNNEI, per germline. V was clipped by 11 bases and J by 3 bases, with 14 bases between them. The DNA of the CDR3 is TGTGCCGGCTCACAGGCGGACTACGAGCAGTACTTC. Protein: CAGSQADYEQYF.

This clone has a single count. J is TRBJ2-2 and V is TRBV7-9, with a possible D match to TRBD1 (6 bases). CDR3 length equals 16 residues. The V end was cut by 1 base, the J end by 5 bases, with 14 bases between. Germline V gene sequence: CDR1 SEHNR, CDR2 FQNEAQ (reference sequence). CDR3 residues: CASSLEVPRGTGELFF. CDR3 bases: TGTGCCAGCAGCTTAGAAGTCCCAAGGGGGACCGGGGAGCTGTTTTTT.

This clone occurred a few times. The chain employs TRBV30 and TRBJ2-5; 10 bases map to TRBD2. The V gene's germline CDR1 is GTSNPN and CDR2 SVGIG (reference sequence). V was pared by 2 bases and J by 5 bases, with 5 bases of the junction left unmatched. This CDR3 region has 14 residues. This CDR3 reads CAWSPGLASETQYF. The CDR3 nucleotides are TGTGCCTGGAGTCCGGGACTAGCGAGCGAGACCCAGTACTTC.

This clone appeared once. This rearrangement joins TRBV12-1 to TRBJ2-5; the table gives TRBD2 as D, unverified against the DNA. TRBV12-1 is flagged as a pseudogene. The CDR3 consists of 14 residues. This CDR3 reads CASSGRGLGETQYF. CDR3 in DNA: TGTGCCAGCAGCGGGCGGGGGCTTGGAGAGACCCAGTACTTC.

V usage is TRBV28 and J usage is TRBJ1-5; TRBD1 might be the D (5 bases). Germline CDR1 MDHEN, CDR2 SYDVKM. The V gene lost 5 bases and the J gene lost 1 base, with 15 bases spanning the gap. The CDR3 consists of 16 residues. CDR3 in amino acids: CASSPPGGDSNQPQHF. CDR3 DNA: TGTGCCAGCAGTCCCCCCGGGGGGGACAGCAATCAGCCCCAGCATTTT.

The chain joins TRBV5-5 to TRBJ1-4; D not resolved. Germline values: CDR1 SGHKS, CDR2 YYEKEE (reference sequence). The length of the CDR3 is 14 residues. Trimming shortened V by 0 bases and J by 5 bases, and 8 bases separated the two germline ends. CDR3 sequence (DNA): TGTGCCAGCAGCTTGGTTACTAGGAATGAAAAACTGTTTTTT. It specifies CASSLVTRNEKLFF.

J is TRBJ2-7 and V is TRBV3-1 (or the pseudogene TRBV3-2); the match to TRBD2 covers 13 bases. The CDR3 spans 14 residues. Trimming cost V 5 bases and J 4 bases; bases outside gene matches: 2. The V gene's germline CDR1 is LGHDT and CDR2 YNNKEL (reference sequence). The CDR3 nucleotides are TGTGCCAGCAGCGAGACTAGCGGGGGGTACGAGCAGTACTTC. It specifies CASSETSGGYEQYF.

The genes are TRBV30 and TRBJ1-1, with D possibly TRBD1 on 6 matching bases. V lost 5 bases to trimming and J lost 7 bases, with 17 bases between them. The CDR3 contains 13 residues. The germline V gene has CDR1 GTSNPN and CDR2 SVGIG (reference sequence). The CDR3 sequence: CAWDRGGYLEAFF. The CDR3 nucleotides read TGTGCCTGGGATCGAGGGGGATACCTTGAAGCTTTCTTT.

The gene calls are TRBV29-1 and TRBJ1-1; 9 bases match TRBD1. Trimming removed 5 bases from V and 5 bases from J; junction bases left unmatched: 6. The CDR3 contains 13 residues. CDR1 and CDR2 (germline): SQVTM, ANQGSEA. DNA for the CDR3: TGCAGCGTTCTTGGACAGGGGAGAACTGAAGCTTTCTTT. Translated, it gives CSVLGQGRTEAFF.